A single sample is the source of the 16 T cell receptor beta chains below, sequenced in a study of cytomegalovirus exposure and HLA in healthy donors. This PCR relied on a set of 60 Vbeta primers and 13 Jbeta primers. Method: immunoSEQ multiplex PCR; TCRdb's copy keeps in-frame clones and lacks some. The table lists around 200,000 clones, about 80% of them singletons. Sequencing was performed on PBMCs. These receptors originate from a man between 18 and 35 years old in good health and CMV-seronegative.

The chain combines TRBV7-2 with TRBJ2-1; D might be TRBD2 (7 bases). V was clipped by 0 bases and J by 4 bases, with 13 bases between them. Looked up from germline, CDR1 is SGHTA and CDR2 is FQGNSA. This CDR3 region has 16 residues. The CDR3 reads CASSLAWGGGYNEQFF. CDR3 nucleotides: TGTGCCAGCAGCTTAGCTTGGGGAGGGGGGTACAATGAGCAGTTCTTC.

This chain links TRBV7-9 with TRBJ1-2; D not certain. Germline values: CDR1 SEHNR, CDR2 FQNEAQ (reference sequence). V shed 1 base and J shed 4 bases, with 10 bases lying between them. The CDR3 sequence is 14 residues long. DNA of the CDR3: TGTGCCAGCAGCTTAGTGCTGGGGAGCTATGGCTACACCTTC. It translates to CASSLVLGSYGYTF.

The chain employs TRBV19 and TRBJ1-4, with D uncertain. The CDR3 is made up of 14 amino acids. In germline, CDR1 is LNHDA, CDR2 SQIVND (reference sequence). The ends were cut back, 6 bases at V and 8 bases at J, with 16 bases in the middle. The chain's CDR3 is CASRGSQVREKLFF. Here the CDR3 DNA reads TGTGCCAGTAGGGGGAGCCAGGTTCGGGAAAAACTGTTTTTT.

The chain recombines TRBV7-2 with TRBJ2-2; possible D gene TRBD1, 6 bases. This CDR3 region has 14 residues. Trimming took 3 bases from V and 4 from J, leaving 9 bases between them. Germline lookup yields CDR1 SGHTA and CDR2 FQGNSA. CDR3 nucleotide sequence: TGTGCCAGCAGCTTGGACAGAACCACCGGGGAGCTGTTTTTT. Its protein is CASSLDRTTGELFF.

The chain uses TRBV18 and TRBJ2-7; perhaps TRBD1 as D (5 bases). Germline CDR1 reads KGHSH; CDR2 reads LQKENI. The CDR3 loop spans 15 amino acids. Trimming shortened V by 3 bases and J by 6 bases, and 18 bases separated the two germline ends. The CDR3 DNA reads as TGTGCCAGCTCACCTACTGGGCAGGGTTACCTCGAGCAGTACTTC. Translating gives CASSPTGQGYLEQYF.

The chain couples TRBV28 to TRBJ1-2; 7 bases line up with TRBD1. This CDR3 contains 14 residues. V shed 7 bases and J 3 bases; nucleotides not matched to a gene: 8. CDR1 is MDHEN, CDR2 SYDVKM, per germline. This chain's CDR3 is CASNPTGTHYGYTF. CDR3 sequence (DNA): TGTGCCAGCAACCCGACAGGGACCCACTATGGCTACACCTTC.

This chain connects TRBV10-3 to TRBJ2-3, with TRBD2 matching over 11 bases. V was clipped by 3 bases and J by 5 bases; unmatched bases: 13. This CDR3 is 18 amino acids long. Per the germline V gene, CDR1 is ENHRY and CDR2 is SYGVKD. For the CDR3, the DNA is TGTGCCATCAGTGATTGGTCTCGAACTAGCGGGGGAAAAGATACGCAGTATTTT. Its translation is CAISDWSRTSGGKDTQYF.

This clone came up a few times. Distinct nucleotide sequences in the sample also encode this CDR3. The CDR3 reads CASSDSSSGANVLTF. CDR3 nucleotide sequence: TGTGCCAGCAGTGACTCCAGCTCTGGGGCCAACGTCCTGACTTTC. V is TRBV6-4 and J is TRBJ2-6; D not resolved. The V end lost 0 bases, the J end lost 0 bases, and 3 bases lay between the germline ends. The germline CDR1 and CDR2 sequences are MRHNA and SNTAGT. The CDR3 loop spans 15 amino acids.

The V call is TRBV9, the J call TRBJ1-5; TRBD1 is a possible D gene (6 bases). CDR1 and CDR2 from the germline V gene are SGDLS and YYNGEE. The CDR3 runs 14 residues. V lost 4 bases, J lost 1 base, and 9 bases lay in between. CDR3 loop: CASSSGHSNQPQHF. The CDR3 bases are TGTGCCAGCAGCTCGGGACACAGCAATCAGCCCCAGCATTTT.

The chain combines TRBV7-8 with TRBJ1-1; perhaps TRBD1 as D (5 bases). This CDR3 contains 16 residues. Germline CDR1 reads SGHVS; CDR2 reads FQNEAQ. Trimming shortened V by 5 bases and J by 6 bases, and 22 bases separated the two germline ends. Here the CDR3 reads CASSQRPGQGGPEAFF. The CDR3 DNA sequence: TGTGCCAGCAGCCAAAGGCCCGGCCAGGGTGGGCCTGAAGCTTTCTTT.

The V and J genes are TRBV6-6 and TRBJ2-3, with 9 bases matching TRBD1. The CDR3 is 15 residues long. V lost 4 bases to trimming and J lost 4 bases; unmatched junction nucleotides: 6. Germline V lookup: CDR1 MNHNY, CDR2 SVGAGI (reference sequence). The CDR3 DNA is TGTGCCAGCAGTTCCGGGACAGGGAGGGCAGATACGCAGTATTTT. Translation: CASSSGTGRADTQYF.

This rearrangement joins TRBV28 to TRBJ1-2; TRBD1 matches 8 bases. The CDR3 runs 15 residues. Germline assignment: CDR1 MDHEN and CDR2 SYDVKM. Trimming at V came to 4 bases and at J to 6 bases, leaving 10 bases not matched to a gene. CDR3 sequence: CASSSRQGWPDGYTF. As DNA, the CDR3 is TGTGCCAGCAGTTCCCGACAGGGGTGGCCGGATGGCTACACCTTC.

The rearrangement uses TRBV25-1 and TRBJ2-7, with TRBD2 matching 11 bases. Per the germline V gene, CDR1 is MGHDK and CDR2 is SYGVNS. The CDR3 contains 14 residues. V lost 8 bases, J lost 4 bases, and 7 bases stayed unmatched. The CDR3 DNA reads as TGTGCCAGCCGCGGGACTAGCGGAGGGTACGAGCAGTACTTC. It is translated as CASRGTSGGYEQYF.

This chain links TRBV6-5 with TRBJ2-7; 8 bases line up with TRBD2. The V gene's germline CDR1 is MNHEY and CDR2 SVGAGI. The CDR3 sequence is 16 residues long. With V trimmed by 0 bases and J by 5 bases, 9 bases remained unmatched. CDR3 residues: CASSYSGTSLAHEQYF. CDR3 DNA sequence: TGTGCCAGCAGTTACTCTGGGACTAGTCTTGCCCACGAGCAGTACTTC.

The chain couples TRBV2 to TRBJ2-3; maybe TRBD2 (7 bases). CDR3 length equals 12 residues. Per germline, CDR1 SNHLY and CDR2 FYNNEI. Trimming removed 6 bases from V and 6 bases from J, with 10 bases in between. The CDR3 DNA follows: TGTGCCAGCAGGGGGGGGCGGGATACGCAGTATTTT. Encoded protein: CASRGGRDTQYF.

The chain links TRBV6-1 to TRBJ1-1; 10 nucleotides match TRBD1. Germline lookup yields CDR1 MNHNS and CDR2 SASEGT. The CDR3 consists of 15 residues. The V gene end was trimmed by 4 bases and the J gene end by 6 bases; junction bases not matched to a gene: 8. The CDR3 reads CASSGQGAQGAEAFF. The CDR3 nucleotides are TGTGCCAGCAGTGGACAGGGGGCACAGGGGGCTGAAGCTTTCTTT.